This entry features one TCR beta chain sequence. Its antigen is still unknown. Produced via immunoSEQ multiplex PCR; TCRdb's table is partial and in-frame only. The sample shows about 2.2 million clones, just under 95% of them seen only once. The CDR3 length is 15 residues. With 1 base clipped from V and 5 bases from J, the junction kept 6 bases outside the gene matches. CDR1 is MNHNY, CDR2 SVGAGI, per germline (reference sequence). CD8 cells regarded as naive lacked CD45RO, were positively chosen for CCR7, and omitted terminally differentiated effector memory CD45RA+ cells. The entry originates in a study of shared clonotypes between healthy human individuals. Findings of the study overall: It was the non-shared clonotypes that had lower generation probabilities than clonotypes shared by all four donors. In a few donors, about 5% of naive CD4 clonotypes appeared in common.

The TCR was taken from a man aged 18 to 29 in good health. Some clones in this sample may be carry-over from other donors' samples. The sample consisted of naive CD8+ T cells from PBMCs. The genes are TRBV6-6 and TRBJ2-5; 8 bases are a match to TRBD1. This chain's CDR3 is CASSYLDREVETQYF. Written as DNA, the CDR3 is TGTGCCAGCAGTTACTTGGACAGGGAGGTGGAGACCCAGTACTTC.